This TCR beta chain is from a study of T cell responses to AZD1222 COVID-19 vaccine (dated by TCRdb to about 2021). Regarding the study in general: AZD1222 recipients given second doses at about 4 weeks or at about 12 weeks were pooled, since spike-specific TCR depth and breadth were not found to differ between the two schedules. TCR sequencing covered roughly 230 trial participants: some 210 given two doses of AZD1222 and 26 given two doses of MenACWY control vaccine. Enrollment into the trials was organized by age into subgroups of 18-55, 56-69 and 70-plus years, and those subgroups contained approximately 160, 26 and 62 TCR-sequenced participants, respectively.

The CDR3 regions of human TCRbeta chains were subjected to immunosequencing. The paper's processing steps were these. Repertoire TCRs were checked for matches against a reference library of SARS-CoV-2-specific TCRs that had been generated using the MIRA antigen-specificity platform. Breadth meant the fraction of unique TCRs that were SARS-CoV-2-associated, whereas depth meant the fraction of total T cells that were SARS-CoV-2-associated. Each spike-specific TCR was assigned to its reactive spike region and to a CD4 or CD8 class using the MIRA data. Log10-transformed breadth and depth values were compared by one-way ANOVA with Sidak's multiple comparisons tests. Drawn from immuneACCESS, this table holds only the in-frame rearrangements with V and J called that TCRdb kept. Clones are partly lost; checked studies trace under half to an unresolved V gene and leave the rest unexplained. The D gene and trimming were derived from the DNA, and the V and J assignments and clone size from that table. Across this sample there are 140,000 to 150,000 clones, with about 93% seen only once. Jointly, the top ten make up 5.2% of the sample.

Reading from cysteine to phenylalanine, the CDR3 counts 17 amino acids. The retained sequence is limited to the CDR3, 51 bases, with the frame set at the first base. Compared with germline, V lacks 0 bases and J lacks 3 bases; bases without a gene match: 8. CDR1 and CDR2 were assigned from the germline V gene as MRHNA and SNTAGT. The meaning of the sample's time point label: baseline before first vaccination. The vaccinee samples were drawn from two UK trials, COV001 and COV002, one of which was a single-blind randomized controlled phase 2/3 trial testing AZD1222 (ChAdOx1 nCoV-19) in healthy adults. For TCRbeta chain sequencing, PBMC samples from trial participants were taken at day 0 and at day 28 after the second dose. The study at large found these results: CD4 TCRs associated with the vaccine covered the entire spike protein, and the dominant responses were in regions 160-218 and 743-854. Nearly half of unique spike-specific TCRs reportedly recognized epitopes outside regions mutated in the B.1.351 and B.1.1.7 variants. A significant rise in spike-specific TCR breadth and depth was observed after two AZD1222 doses relative to day 0 and relative to MenACWY recipients. In the small 56-69-year group, the increase in depth fell short of significance, most likely because of low power. Because no day 14 peak-response samples were available, the repertoires could be characterized only after the peak T cell response. Participants were mostly white British, with more females than males. The authors suggested clonal diversity may have been underestimated. Conclusions about previously exposed vaccinees are limited, since just a handful of AZD1222 recipients were seropositive for SARS-CoV-2 at baseline.

Turning to this clone: The clone's antigen remains unknown. No much larger clone is present one base from it, and per-base qualities are unavailable.

This TCR derives from an adult in good health. The chain is assembled from TRBV6-4 and TRBJ2-7, and 10 bases in between align with TRBD1. The sample here was peripheral blood, taken on day 0 of AZD1222 vaccination. The DNA sequence is TGTGCCAGCAGTGACTCCGCAGGGGGGACAGGGGACTACGAGCAGTACTTC. Its product reads: CASSDSAGGTGDYEQYF.